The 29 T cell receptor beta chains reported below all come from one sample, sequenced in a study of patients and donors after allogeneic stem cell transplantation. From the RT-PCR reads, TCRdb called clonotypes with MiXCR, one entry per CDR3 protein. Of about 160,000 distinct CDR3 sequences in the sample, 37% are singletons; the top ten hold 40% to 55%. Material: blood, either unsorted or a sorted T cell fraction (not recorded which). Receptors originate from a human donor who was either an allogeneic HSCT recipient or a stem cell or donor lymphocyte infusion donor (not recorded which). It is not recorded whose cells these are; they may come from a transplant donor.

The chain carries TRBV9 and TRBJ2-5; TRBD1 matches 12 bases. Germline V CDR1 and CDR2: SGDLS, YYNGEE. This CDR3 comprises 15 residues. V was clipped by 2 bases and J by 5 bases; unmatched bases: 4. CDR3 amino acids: CASSVGTGGEETQYF. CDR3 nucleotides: TGTGCCAGCAGCGTTGGGACAGGGGGCGAGGAGACCCAGTACTTC.

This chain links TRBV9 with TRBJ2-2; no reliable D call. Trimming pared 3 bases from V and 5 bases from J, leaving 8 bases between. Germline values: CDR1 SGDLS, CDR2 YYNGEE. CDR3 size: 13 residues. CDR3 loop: CASSDRLTGELFF. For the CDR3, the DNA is TGTGCCAGCAGCGATCGTTTAACCGGGGAGCTGTTTTTT.

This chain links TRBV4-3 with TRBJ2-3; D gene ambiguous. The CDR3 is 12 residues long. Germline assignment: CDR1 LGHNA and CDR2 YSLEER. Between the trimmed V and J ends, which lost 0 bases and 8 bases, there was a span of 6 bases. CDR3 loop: CASSQDFATQYF. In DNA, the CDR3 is TGCGCCAGCAGCCAAGATTTTGCTACGCAGTATTTT.

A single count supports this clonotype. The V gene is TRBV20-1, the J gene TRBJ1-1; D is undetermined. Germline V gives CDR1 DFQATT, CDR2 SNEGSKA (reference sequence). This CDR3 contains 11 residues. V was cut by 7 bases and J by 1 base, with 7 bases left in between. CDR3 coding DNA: TGCAGTGTACATCAGAACACTGAAGCTTTCTTT. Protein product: CSVHQNTEAFF.

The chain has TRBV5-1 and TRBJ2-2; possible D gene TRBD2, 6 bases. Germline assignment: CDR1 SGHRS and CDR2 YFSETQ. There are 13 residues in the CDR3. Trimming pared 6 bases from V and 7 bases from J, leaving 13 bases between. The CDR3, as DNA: TGCGCCAGCATCCCCAGGGAGGACGGGGAGCTGTTTTTT. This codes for CASIPREDGELFF.

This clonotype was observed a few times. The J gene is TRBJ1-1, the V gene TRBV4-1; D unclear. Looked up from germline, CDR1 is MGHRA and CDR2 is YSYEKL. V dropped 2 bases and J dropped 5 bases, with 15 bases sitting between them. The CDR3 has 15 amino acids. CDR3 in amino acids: CASSQSPRLRTEAFF. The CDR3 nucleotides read TGCGCCAGCAGCCAATCCCCACGGTTGAGGACTGAAGCTTTCTTT.

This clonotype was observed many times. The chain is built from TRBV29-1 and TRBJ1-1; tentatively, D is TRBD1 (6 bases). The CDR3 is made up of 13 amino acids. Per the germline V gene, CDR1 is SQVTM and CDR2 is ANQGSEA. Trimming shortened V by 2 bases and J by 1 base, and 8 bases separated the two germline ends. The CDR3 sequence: CSVERGTNTEAFF. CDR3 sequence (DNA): TGCAGCGTTGAAAGGGGGACGAACACTGAAGCTTTCTTT.

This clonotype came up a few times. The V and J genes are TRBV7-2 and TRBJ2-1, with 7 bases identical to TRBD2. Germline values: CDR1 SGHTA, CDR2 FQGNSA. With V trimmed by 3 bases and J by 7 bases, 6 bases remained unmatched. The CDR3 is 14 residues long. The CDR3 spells CASSFLSGLNEQFF. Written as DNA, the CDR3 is TGTGCCAGCAGCTTCCTATCGGGACTAAATGAGCAGTTCTTC.

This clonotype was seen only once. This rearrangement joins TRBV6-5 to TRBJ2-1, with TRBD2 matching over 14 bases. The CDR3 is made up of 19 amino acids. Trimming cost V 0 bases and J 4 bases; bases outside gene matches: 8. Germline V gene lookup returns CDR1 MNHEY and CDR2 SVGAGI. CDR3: CASSYSRLAGGPGYNEQFF. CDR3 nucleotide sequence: TGTGCCAGCAGTTACTCGAGACTAGCGGGGGGGCCGGGATACAATGAGCAGTTCTTC.

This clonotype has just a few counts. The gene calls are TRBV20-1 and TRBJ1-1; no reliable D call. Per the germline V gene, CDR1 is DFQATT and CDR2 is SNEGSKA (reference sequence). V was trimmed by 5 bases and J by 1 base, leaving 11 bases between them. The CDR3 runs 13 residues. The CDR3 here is CSAPGSKNTEAFF. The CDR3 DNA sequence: TGCAGTGCTCCGGGGAGCAAGAACACTGAAGCTTTCTTT.

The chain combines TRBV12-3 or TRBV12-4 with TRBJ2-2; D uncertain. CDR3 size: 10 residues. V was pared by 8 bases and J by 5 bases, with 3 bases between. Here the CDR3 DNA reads TGTGCCAGCGGAACCGGGGAGCTGTTTTTT. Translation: CASGTGELFF.

The CDR3 region has the DNA TGCGCCAGCAGCTTGGTAGCTACTAACTATGGCTACACCTTC. The encoded protein is CASSLVATNYGYTF. V is TRBV5-1 and J is TRBJ1-2; D is uncertain. Trimming took off 0 bases at V and 0 bases at J, with 6 bases between the two ends. The CDR3 runs to 14 residues. CDR1 is SGHRS, CDR2 YFSETQ, per germline.

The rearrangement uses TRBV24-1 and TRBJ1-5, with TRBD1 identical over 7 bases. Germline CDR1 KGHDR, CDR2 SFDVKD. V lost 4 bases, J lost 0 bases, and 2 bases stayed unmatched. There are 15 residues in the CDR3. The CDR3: CATSEGQYSNQPQHF. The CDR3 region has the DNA TGTGCCACCAGTGAGGGACAGTATAGCAATCAGCCCCAGCATTTT.

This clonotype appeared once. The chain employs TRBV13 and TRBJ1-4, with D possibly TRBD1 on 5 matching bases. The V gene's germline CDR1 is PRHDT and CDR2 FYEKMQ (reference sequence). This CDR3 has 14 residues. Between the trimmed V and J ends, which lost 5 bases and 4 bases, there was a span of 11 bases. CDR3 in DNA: TGTGCCAGCAGCCCCCGGGGGGATAATGAAAAACTGTTTTTT. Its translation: CASSPRGDNEKLFF.

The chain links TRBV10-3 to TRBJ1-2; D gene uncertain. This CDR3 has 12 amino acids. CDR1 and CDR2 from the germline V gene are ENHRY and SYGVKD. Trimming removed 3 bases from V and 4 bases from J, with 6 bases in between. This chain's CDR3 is CAISDGAYGYTF. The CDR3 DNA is TGTGCCATCAGTGACGGAGCCTATGGCTACACCTTC.

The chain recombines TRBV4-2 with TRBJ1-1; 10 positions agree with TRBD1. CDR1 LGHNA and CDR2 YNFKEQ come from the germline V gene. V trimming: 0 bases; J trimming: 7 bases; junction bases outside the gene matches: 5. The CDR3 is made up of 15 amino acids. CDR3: CASSQDRDRGLEAFF. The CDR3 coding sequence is TGTGCCAGCAGCCAAGACCGGGACAGGGGACTTGAAGCTTTCTTT.

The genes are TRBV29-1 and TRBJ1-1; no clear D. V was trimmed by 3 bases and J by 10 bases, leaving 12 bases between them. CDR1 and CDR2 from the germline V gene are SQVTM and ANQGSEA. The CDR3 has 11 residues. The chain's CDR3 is CSVEQELGAFF. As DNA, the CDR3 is TGCAGCGTTGAGCAGGAGTTGGGAGCTTTCTTT. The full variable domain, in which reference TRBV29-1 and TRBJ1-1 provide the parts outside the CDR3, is SAVISQKPSRDICQRGTSLTIQCQVDSQVTMMFWYRQQPGQSLTLIATANQGSEATYESGFVIDKFPISRPNLTFSTLTVSNMSPEDSSIYLCSVEQELGAFFGQGTRLTVV.

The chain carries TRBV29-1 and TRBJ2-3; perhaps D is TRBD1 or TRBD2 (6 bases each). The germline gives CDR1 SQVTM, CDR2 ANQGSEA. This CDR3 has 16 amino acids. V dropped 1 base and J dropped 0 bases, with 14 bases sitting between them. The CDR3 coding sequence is TGCAGCGTTGAAGGCCAACGGGGGCCCAGCACAGATACGCAGTATTTT. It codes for CSVEGQRGPSTDTQYF.

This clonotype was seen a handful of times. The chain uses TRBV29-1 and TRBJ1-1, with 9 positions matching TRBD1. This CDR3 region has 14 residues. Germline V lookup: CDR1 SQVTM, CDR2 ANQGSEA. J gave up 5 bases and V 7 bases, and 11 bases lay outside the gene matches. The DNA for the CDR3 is TGCAGCGCCGGACAGGGGCCGTCAAAGACTGAAGCTTTCTTT. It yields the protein CSAGQGPSKTEAFF.

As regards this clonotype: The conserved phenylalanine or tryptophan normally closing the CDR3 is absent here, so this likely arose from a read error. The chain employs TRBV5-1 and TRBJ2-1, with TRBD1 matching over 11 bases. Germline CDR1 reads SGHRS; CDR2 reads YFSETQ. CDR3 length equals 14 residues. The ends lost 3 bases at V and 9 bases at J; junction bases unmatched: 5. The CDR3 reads CASSSGTGGLEQFI. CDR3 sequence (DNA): TGCGCCAGCAGCTCTGGGACAGGGGGTCTTGAGCAGTTCATC.

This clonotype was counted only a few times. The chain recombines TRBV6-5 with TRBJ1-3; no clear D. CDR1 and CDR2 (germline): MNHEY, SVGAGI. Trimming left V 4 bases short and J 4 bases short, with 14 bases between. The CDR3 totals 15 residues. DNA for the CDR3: TGTGCCAGCAGTTTGGAGGGAATGCAGGGAAACACCATATATTTT. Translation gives CASSLEGMQGNTIYF.

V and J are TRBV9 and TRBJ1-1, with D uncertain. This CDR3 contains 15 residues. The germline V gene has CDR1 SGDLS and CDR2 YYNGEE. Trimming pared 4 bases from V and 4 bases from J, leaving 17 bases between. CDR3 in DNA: TGTGCCAGCAGCCCGTTCGGGAGGGAAGCCACTGAAGCTTTCTTT. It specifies CASSPFGREATEAFF.

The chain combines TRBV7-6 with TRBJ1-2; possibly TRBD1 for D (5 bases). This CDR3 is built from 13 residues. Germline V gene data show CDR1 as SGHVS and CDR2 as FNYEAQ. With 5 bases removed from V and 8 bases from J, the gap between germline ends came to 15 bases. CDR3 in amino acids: CASSPPGVQGYTF. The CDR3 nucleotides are TGTGCCAGCAGCCCCCCGGGGGTTCAAGGCTACACCTTC. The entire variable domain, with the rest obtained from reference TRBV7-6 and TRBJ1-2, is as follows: GAGVSQSPRYKVTKRGQDVALRCDPISGHVSLYWYRQALGQGPEFLTYFNYEAQQDKSGLPNDRFSAERPEGSISTLTIQRTEQRDSAMYRCASSPPGVQGYTFGSGTRLTVV.

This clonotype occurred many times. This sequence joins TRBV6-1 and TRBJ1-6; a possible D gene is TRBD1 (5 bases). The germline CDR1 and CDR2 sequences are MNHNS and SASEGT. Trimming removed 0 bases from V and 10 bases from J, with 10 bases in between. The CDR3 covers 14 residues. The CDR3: CASSEAPTASPLHF. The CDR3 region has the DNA TGTGCCAGCAGTGAAGCGCCGACAGCCTCACCCCTCCACTTT.

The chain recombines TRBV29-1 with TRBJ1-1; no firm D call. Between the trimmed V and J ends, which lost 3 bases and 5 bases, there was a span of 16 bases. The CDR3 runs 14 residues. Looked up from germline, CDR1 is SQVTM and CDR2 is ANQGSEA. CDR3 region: CSVDQGPRTTEAFF. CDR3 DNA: TGCAGCGTTGACCAAGGCCCCCGAACAACTGAAGCTTTCTTT.

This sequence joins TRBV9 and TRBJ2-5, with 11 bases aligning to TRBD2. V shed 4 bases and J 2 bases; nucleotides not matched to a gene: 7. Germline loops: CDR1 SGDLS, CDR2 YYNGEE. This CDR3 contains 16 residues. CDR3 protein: CASSSRASGGQETQYF. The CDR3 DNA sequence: TGTGCCAGCAGCTCGCGGGCTAGCGGGGGGCAAGAGACCCAGTACTTC.

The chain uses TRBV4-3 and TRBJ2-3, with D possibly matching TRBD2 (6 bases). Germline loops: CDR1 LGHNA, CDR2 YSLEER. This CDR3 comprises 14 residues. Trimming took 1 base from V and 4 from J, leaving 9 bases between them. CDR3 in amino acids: CASSQVGGADTQYF. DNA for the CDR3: TGCGCCAGCAGCCAAGTCGGGGGTGCAGATACGCAGTATTTT.

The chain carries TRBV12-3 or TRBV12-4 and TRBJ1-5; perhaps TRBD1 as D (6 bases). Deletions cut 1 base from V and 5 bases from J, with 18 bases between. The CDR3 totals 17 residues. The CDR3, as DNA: TGTGCCAGCAGTTTAGGGCCAGGAGACAGGAGGCATCAGCCCCAGCATTTT. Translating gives CASSLGPGDRRHQPQHF.

In nucleotides, the CDR3 is TGTGCCAGCAGCGCGTCTAACACGTATGGCTACACCTTC. Amino acid sequence: CASSASNTYGYTF. The chain recombines TRBV9 with TRBJ1-2; unclear D gene. CDR3 length equals 13 residues. CDR1 is SGDLS, CDR2 YYNGEE, per germline. V was trimmed by 3 bases and J by 5 bases, leaving 11 bases between them.